Sequencing of this T cell receptor (beta chain) was carried out in a study of neoadjuvant anti-PD-1 for oral cavity cancer. TCRdb's table, derived via immunoSEQ multiplex PCR, lists solely in-frame clones and lacks some. The table includes fewer than 90,000 clones, under 90% detected once. In germline, CDR1 is SGHRS, CDR2 YFSETQ. J lost 4 bases, V lost 0 bases, and 3 bases had no gene match. The CDR3 extends over 15 amino acids. The receptor's source is a person between 40 and 80 years old with oral cavity squamous cell carcinoma. The specimen was PBMCs, collected before nivolumab (anti-PD-1) treatment. The chain joins TRBV5-1 to TRBJ2-7, with 11 bases lining up with TRBD2. The CDR3 DNA reads TGCGCCAGCAGCTTGGATACTAGCGGGAGTTACGAGCAGTACTTC. It codes for CASSLDTSGSYEQYF. Full variable domain (remainder filled in from reference TRBV5-1 and TRBJ2-7): KAGVTQTPRYLIKTRGQQVTLSCSPISGHRSVSWYQQTPGQGLQFLFEYFSETQRNKGNFPGRFSGRQFSNSRSEMNVSTLELGDSALYLCASSLDTSGSYEQYFGPGTRLTVT.